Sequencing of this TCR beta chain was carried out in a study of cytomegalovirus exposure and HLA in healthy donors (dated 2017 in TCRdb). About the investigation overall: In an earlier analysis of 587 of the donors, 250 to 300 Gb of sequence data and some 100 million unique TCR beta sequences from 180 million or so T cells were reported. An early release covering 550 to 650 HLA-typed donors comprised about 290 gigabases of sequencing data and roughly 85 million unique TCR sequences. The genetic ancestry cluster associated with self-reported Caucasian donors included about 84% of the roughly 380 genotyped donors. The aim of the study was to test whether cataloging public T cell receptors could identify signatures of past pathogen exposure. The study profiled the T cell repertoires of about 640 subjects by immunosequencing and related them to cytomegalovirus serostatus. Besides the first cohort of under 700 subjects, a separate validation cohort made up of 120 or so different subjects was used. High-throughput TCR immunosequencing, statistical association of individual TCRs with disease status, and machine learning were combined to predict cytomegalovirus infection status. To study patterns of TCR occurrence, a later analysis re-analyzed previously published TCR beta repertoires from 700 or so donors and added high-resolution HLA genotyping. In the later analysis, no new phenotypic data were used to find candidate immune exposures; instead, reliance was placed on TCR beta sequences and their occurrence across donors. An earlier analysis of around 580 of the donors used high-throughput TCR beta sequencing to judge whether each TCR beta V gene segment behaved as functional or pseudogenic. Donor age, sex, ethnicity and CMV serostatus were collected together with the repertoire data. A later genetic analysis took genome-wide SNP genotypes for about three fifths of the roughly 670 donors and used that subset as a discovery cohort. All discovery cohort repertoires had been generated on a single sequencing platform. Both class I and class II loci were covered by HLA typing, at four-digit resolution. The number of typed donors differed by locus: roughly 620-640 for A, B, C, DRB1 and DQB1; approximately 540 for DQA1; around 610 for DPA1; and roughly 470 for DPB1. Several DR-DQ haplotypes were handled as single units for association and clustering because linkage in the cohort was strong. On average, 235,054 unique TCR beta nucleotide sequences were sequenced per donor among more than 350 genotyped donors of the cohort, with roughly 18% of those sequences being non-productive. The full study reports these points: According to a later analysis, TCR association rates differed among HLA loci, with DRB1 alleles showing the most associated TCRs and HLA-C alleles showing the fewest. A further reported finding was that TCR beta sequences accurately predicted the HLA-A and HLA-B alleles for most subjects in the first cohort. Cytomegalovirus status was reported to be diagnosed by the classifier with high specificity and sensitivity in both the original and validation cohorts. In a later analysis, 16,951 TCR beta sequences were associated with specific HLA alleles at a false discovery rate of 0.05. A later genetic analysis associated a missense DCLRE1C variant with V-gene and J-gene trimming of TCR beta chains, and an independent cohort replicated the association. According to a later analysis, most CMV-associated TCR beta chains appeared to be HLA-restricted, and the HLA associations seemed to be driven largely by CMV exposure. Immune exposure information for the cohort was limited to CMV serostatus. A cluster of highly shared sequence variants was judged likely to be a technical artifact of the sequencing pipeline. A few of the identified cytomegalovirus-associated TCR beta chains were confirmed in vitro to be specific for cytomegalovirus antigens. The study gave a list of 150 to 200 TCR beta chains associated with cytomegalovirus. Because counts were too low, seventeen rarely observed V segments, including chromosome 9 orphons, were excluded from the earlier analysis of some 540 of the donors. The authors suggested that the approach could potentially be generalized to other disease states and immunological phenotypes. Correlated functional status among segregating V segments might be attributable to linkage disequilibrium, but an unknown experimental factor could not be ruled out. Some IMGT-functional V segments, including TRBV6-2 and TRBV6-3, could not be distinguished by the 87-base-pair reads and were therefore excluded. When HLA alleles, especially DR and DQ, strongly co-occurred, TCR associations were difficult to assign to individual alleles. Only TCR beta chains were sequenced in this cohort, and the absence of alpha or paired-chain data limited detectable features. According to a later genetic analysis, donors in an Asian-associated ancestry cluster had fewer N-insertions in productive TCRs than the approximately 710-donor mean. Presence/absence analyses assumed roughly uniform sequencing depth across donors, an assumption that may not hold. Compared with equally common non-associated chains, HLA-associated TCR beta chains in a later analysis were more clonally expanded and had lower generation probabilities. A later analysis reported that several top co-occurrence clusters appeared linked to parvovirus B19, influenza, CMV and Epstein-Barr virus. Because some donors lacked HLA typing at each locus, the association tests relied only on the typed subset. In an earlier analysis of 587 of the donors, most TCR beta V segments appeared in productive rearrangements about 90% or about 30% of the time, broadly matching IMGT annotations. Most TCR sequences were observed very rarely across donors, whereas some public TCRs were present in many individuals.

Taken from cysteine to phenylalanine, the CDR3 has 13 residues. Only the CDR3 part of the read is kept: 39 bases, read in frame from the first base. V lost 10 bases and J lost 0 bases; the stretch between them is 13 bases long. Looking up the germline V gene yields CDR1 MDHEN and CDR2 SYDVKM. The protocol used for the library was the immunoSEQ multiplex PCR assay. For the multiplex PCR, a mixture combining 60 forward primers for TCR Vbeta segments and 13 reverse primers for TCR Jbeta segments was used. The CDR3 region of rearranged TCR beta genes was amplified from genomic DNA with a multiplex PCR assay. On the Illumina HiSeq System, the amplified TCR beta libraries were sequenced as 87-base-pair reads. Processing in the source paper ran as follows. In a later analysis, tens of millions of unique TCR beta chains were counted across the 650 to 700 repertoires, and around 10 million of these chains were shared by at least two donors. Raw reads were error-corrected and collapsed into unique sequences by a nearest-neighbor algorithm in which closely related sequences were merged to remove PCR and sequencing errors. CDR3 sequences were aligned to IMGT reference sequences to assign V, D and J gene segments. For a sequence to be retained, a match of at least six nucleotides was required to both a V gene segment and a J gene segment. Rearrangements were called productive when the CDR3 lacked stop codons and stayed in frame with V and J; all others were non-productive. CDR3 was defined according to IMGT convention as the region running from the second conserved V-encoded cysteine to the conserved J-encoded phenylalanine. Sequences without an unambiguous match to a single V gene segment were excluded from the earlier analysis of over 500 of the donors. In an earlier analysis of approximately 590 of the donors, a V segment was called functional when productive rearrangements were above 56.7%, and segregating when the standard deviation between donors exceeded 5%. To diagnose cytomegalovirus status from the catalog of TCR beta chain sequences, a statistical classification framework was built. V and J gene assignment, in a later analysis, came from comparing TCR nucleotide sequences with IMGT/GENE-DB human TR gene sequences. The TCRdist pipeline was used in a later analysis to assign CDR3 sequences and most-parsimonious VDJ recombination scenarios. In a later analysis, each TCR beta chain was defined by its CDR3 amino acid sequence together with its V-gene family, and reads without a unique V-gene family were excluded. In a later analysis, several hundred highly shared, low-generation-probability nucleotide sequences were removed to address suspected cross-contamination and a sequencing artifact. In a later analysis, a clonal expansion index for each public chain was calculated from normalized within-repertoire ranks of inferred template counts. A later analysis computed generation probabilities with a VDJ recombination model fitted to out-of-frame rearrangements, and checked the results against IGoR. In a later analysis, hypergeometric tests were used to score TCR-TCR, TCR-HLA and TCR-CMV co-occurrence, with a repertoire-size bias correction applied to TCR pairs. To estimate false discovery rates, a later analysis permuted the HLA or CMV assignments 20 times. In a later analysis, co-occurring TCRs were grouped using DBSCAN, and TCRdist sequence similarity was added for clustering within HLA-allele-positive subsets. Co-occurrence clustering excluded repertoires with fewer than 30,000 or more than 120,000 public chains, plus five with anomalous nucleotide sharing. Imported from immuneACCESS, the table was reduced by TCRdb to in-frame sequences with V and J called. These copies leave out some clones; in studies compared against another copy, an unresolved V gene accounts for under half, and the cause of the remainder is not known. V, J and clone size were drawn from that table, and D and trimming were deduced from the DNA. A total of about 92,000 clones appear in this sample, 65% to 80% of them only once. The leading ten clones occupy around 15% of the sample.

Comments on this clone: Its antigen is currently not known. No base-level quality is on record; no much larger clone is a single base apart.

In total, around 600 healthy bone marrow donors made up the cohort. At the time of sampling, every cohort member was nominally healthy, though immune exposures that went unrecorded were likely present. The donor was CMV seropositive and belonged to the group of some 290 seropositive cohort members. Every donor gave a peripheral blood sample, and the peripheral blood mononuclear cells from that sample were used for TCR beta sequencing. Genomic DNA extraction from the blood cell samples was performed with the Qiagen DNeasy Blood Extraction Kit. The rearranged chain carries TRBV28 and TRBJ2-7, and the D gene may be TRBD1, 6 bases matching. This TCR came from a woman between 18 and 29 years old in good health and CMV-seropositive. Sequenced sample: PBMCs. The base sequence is TGTGCCACCACAGGGCGTAGCTCCTACGAGCAGTACTTC. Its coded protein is CATTGRSSYEQYF.